A single sample gave rise to the 31 T cell receptor beta chains below, sequenced in a study of T cells in Graves' hyperthyroidism and ophthalmopathy. Using RNA transcripts as the source, TCR beta CDR3 regions were amplified. First-round RT-PCR of the TCR CDR3 relied on the HTBI primer set. TCRdb reanalysed the multiplex PCR reads using MiXCR and keeps one entry per CDR3 protein. The data show about 380,000 distinct CDR3 sequences, with roughly 13% seen just once and 20% held by the top ten. The sequenced material came from blood. The receptors shown here come from a man aged 25 to 40 with Graves' hyperthyroidism that later progressed to Graves' ophthalmopathy.

This clonotype was observed at least ten times. V gene TRBV7-9 combines with J gene TRBJ2-4, with D possibly being TRBD1 (6 bases). Germline V CDR1 and CDR2: SEHNR, FQNEAQ (reference sequence). The V end was cut by 1 base, the J end by 7 bases, with 17 bases between. CDR3 length: 16 amino acids. The CDR3 DNA sequence: TGTGCCAGCAGCTTAGTCCTGGGGGCAGTTTGGAACATTCAGTACTTC. Its translation: CASSLVLGAVWNIQYF.

This clonotype was seen a handful of times. The chain is built from TRBV7-9 and TRBJ2-3; 11 bases map to TRBD1. The J segment lost 3 bases and the V segment lost 0 bases, leaving 11 bases of the junction unmatched. Germline CDR1 SEHNR, CDR2 FQNEAQ (reference sequence). The CDR3 runs 19 residues. The chain's CDR3 is CASSLATFQDRGQTDTQYF. The CDR3 nucleotides are TGTGCCAGCAGCTTAGCGACTTTTCAGGACAGGGGGCAAACAGATACGCAGTATTTT.

Turning to this clonotype: Given a much more abundant clone one base away, this may be a read error. The genes are TRBV29-1 and TRBJ1-2, with D perhaps TRBD1 (6 bases). V lost 4 bases, J lost 8 bases, and 20 bases lay in between. CDR1 and CDR2 (germline): SQVTM, ANQGSEA. The CDR3 runs to 14 residues. The chain's CDR3 is CSVGRQDLTRGYTF. The CDR3 bases are TGCAGCGTTGGGAGACAGGATTTGACAAGGGGCTACACCTTC.

In its sample, this clonotype was seen a few times. The V gene is TRBV6-1, the J gene TRBJ1-2, with D perhaps TRBD1 (5 bases). CDR1 is MNHNS and CDR2 is SASEGT in the germline V gene. CDR3 length: 15 residues. Trimming took off 2 bases at V and 4 bases at J, with 14 bases between the two ends. As DNA, the CDR3 is TGTGCCAGCAGTGAACGTCAGGGTGTAATCTATGGCTACACCTTC. Translation: CASSERQGVIYGYTF.

This clonotype was observed at least ten times. This chain uses TRBV2 with TRBJ2-7; TRBD1 matches 10 bases. CDR1 and CDR2 from the germline V gene are SNHLY and FYNNEI. This CDR3 is 13 amino acids long. V dropped 8 bases and J dropped 3; count of bases not matched to a gene: 4. CDR3 region: CASFRDRGYEQYF. CDR3 DNA sequence: TGTGCCAGCTTCCGGGACAGGGGCTACGAGCAGTACTTC.

This clonotype turned up a few times. The chain employs TRBV20-1 and TRBJ2-2; 7 bases agree with TRBD2. CDR3 length: 15 amino acids. Trimming took 0 bases from V and 7 from J; bases not matched to a gene: 8. Germline V gene sequence: CDR1 DFQATT, CDR2 SNEGSKA (reference sequence). The CDR3 here is CSARDVQRGFGELFF. The CDR3 DNA is TGCAGTGCTAGAGACGTCCAGCGGGGTTTCGGGGAGCTGTTTTTT.

This clonotype was seen many times. CDR3 coding DNA: TGTGCCAGCAGTCCGTACGACAGGGGGCGCTTATTCGGCTACACCTTC. Its protein product is CASSPYDRGRLFGYTF. V is TRBV28 and J is TRBJ1-2; 10 nucleotides agree with TRBD1. Germline trimming cut 5 bases from V and 8 bases from J; bases unmatched to any gene: 14. CDR3 length: 16 residues. CDR1 is MDHEN, CDR2 SYDVKM, per germline.

This clonotype was counted many times. This chain links TRBV28 with TRBJ2-7, with D perhaps matching TRBD1 or TRBD2 (5 bases each). The CDR3 has 13 amino acids. Germline V gene data show CDR1 as MDHEN and CDR2 as SYDVKM. Trimming removed 5 bases at V and 3 bases at J, with 11 bases between. In nucleotides, the CDR3 is TGTGCCAGCAGTATCGGGGCAGTCTACGAGCAGTACTTC. It encodes CASSIGAVYEQYF.

This clonotype showed up many times. The chain recombines TRBV12-3 or TRBV12-4 with TRBJ2-1; a possible D gene is TRBD1 (5 bases). Deletions cut 3 bases from V and 8 bases from J, with 20 bases between. This CDR3 region has 16 residues. CDR3 in amino acids: CASSFNWGAVLYEQFF. The CDR3 DNA reads TGTGCCAGCAGTTTTAATTGGGGCGCGGTGCTCTATGAGCAGTTCTTC.

This clonotype was counted ten times or more. The gene calls are TRBV27 and TRBJ2-7; D call uncertain. The CDR3 extends over 15 amino acids. V was cut by 0 bases and J by 2 bases, with 11 bases left in between. Germline V CDR1 and CDR2: MNHEY, SMNVEV (reference sequence). As DNA, the CDR3 is TGTGCCAGCAGTTTATCGTACAGATCCCCCTACGAGCAGTACTTC. It specifies CASSLSYRSPYEQYF.

This clonotype was recorded at least ten times. The chain links TRBV12-3 or TRBV12-4 to TRBJ2-5, with a weak D call TRBD2 (6 bases). The CDR3 is 13 residues long. The V end lost 5 bases, the J end lost 3 bases, and 10 bases lay between the germline ends. CDR3 nucleotides: TGTGCCAGCAGTCAGACTAGGAAAGAGACCCAGTACTTC. Translated, it gives CASSQTRKETQYF.

This clonotype came up many times. The rearrangement uses TRBV6-1 and TRBJ2-5, with D perhaps matching TRBD1 (5 bases). Germline V gene lookup returns CDR1 MNHNS and CDR2 SASEGT. The germline V and J ends were trimmed by 1 base and 5 bases, with 14 bases remaining between them. The CDR3 contains 15 residues. CDR3 loop: CASSEGQGEWETQYF. The CDR3 nucleotides read TGTGCCAGCAGTGAAGGGCAAGGGGAATGGGAGACCCAGTACTTC.

This clonotype appeared many times. The CDR3 DNA is TGTGCCAGCAGCTTGCCCTGGATTGGGGATGAGCAGTTCTTC. The encoded protein is CASSLPWIGDEQFF. The chain uses TRBV5-6 and TRBJ2-1; D remains ambiguous. This CDR3 spans 14 amino acids. The germline CDR1 and CDR2 sequences are SGHDT and YYEEEE. The V end was cut by 1 base, the J end by 8 bases, with 13 bases between.

V usage is TRBV27 and J usage is TRBJ1-6, with 9 nucleotides matching TRBD1. The CDR3 is 16 residues long. V shed 3 bases, J shed 7 bases, and the junction held 7 bases outside the gene matches. Germline V gene data show CDR1 as MNHEY and CDR2 as SMNVEV (reference sequence). CDR3 loop: CASSFGQGTLNSPLHF. CDR3 DNA: TGTGCCAGCAGTTTCGGACAGGGGACGCTGAATTCACCCCTCCACTTT.

This clonotype was detected ten times or more. The rearrangement joins TRBV11-2 to TRBJ2-1, with 11 positions matching TRBD2. Germline CDR1 and CDR2: SGHAT and FQNNGV. The CDR3 has 16 residues. V gave up 2 bases and J gave up 9 bases; unmatched junction bases: 9. The chain's CDR3 is CASSLTASGGLGEQFF. The CDR3 DNA reads TGTGCCAGCAGCTTAACTGCTAGCGGGGGGCTGGGTGAGCAGTTCTTC. The whole variable domain, remainder taken from reference TRBV11-2 and TRBJ2-1, is EAGVAQSPRYKIIEKRQSVAFWCNPISGHATLYWYQQILGQGPKLLIQFQNNGVVDDSQLPKDRFSAERLKGVDSTLKIQPAKLEDSAVYLCASSLTASGGLGEQFFGPGTRLTVL.

V and J are TRBV5-1 and TRBJ1-5, with unresolved D. V lost 0 bases, J lost 3 bases, and 13 bases lay in between. This CDR3 spans 16 amino acids. The germline CDR1 and CDR2 sequences are SGHRS and YFSETQ. The DNA for the CDR3 is TGCGCCAGCAGCTTGGAGTCACAGTTAGTCAATCAGCCCCAGCATTTT. This gives the protein CASSLESQLVNQPQHF.

This clonotype was seen at least ten times. This rearrangement joins TRBV5-1 to TRBJ1-1; D is unresolved. V shed 0 bases and J shed 5 bases, with 11 bases lying between them. The CDR3 has 14 amino acids. Germline assignment: CDR1 SGHRS and CDR2 YFSETQ. CDR3 sequence: CASSLEYSRTEAFF. The CDR3 DNA reads as TGCGCCAGCAGCTTGGAATACTCGCGGACTGAAGCTTTCTTT.

This clonotype was detected only a few times. This chain connects TRBV20-1 to TRBJ2-7, with D perhaps TRBD2 (6 bases). The CDR3 runs 14 residues. Between the trimmed V and J ends, which lost 1 base and 1 base, there was a span of 11 bases. Per germline, CDR1 DFQATT and CDR2 SNEGSKA (reference sequence). CDR3 amino acids: CSARVGGASYEQYF. CDR3 sequence (DNA): TGCAGTGCTAGAGTGGGCGGGGCTTCCTACGAGCAGTACTTC.

About this clonotype itself: Being one base from a much bigger clone, this may be a read error. J is TRBJ1-2 and V is TRBV7-9, with D maybe TRBD1 (5 bases). The CDR3 has 14 residues. Germline loops: CDR1 SEHNR, CDR2 FQNEAQ (reference sequence). V gave up 3 bases and J gave up 4 bases, with 12 bases separating them. This CDR3 reads CASSFLQVPYGYTF. The CDR3 nucleotides are TGTGCCAGCAGCTTCCTACAGGTTCCCTATGGCTACACCTTC. Full variable domain (remainder filled in from reference TRBV7-9 and TRBJ1-2): DTGVSQNPRHKITKRGQNVTFRCDPISEHNRLYWYRQTLGQGPEFLTYFQNEAQLEKSRLLSDRFSAERPKGSFSTLEIQRTEQGDSAMYLCASSFLQVPYGYTFGSGTRLTVV.

V usage is TRBV6-5 and J usage is TRBJ2-3; 8 nucleotides agree with TRBD1. V trimming: 2 bases; J trimming: 4 bases; junction bases outside the gene matches: 5. Per the germline V gene, CDR1 is MNHEY and CDR2 is SVGAGI. CDR3 length: 15 residues. Here the CDR3 reads CASSYTGQGSDTQYF. The CDR3 coding sequence is TGTGCCAGCAGTTACACAGGACAGGGTTCAGATACGCAGTATTTT.

The chain employs TRBV19 and TRBJ1-2; 10 nucleotides align to TRBD1. This CDR3 has 14 amino acids. V dropped 9 bases and J dropped 5; count of bases not matched to a gene: 9. The V gene's germline CDR1 is LNHDA and CDR2 SQIVND (reference sequence). This CDR3 is CARTGGAFNYGYTF. DNA for the CDR3: TGTGCCAGGACAGGGGGCGCGTTTAATTATGGCTACACCTTC.

This clonotype showed up many times. V gene TRBV7-2 combines with J gene TRBJ1-1; D ambiguous. Germline-derived CDR1 and CDR2 are SGHTA and FQGNSA. V was trimmed by 3 bases and J by 8 bases, leaving 10 bases between them. The CDR3 loop spans 12 amino acids. The CDR3 DNA sequence: TGTGCCAGCAGCTTGCTGGCCAGGGAAGCTTTCTTT. This translates into CASSLLAREAFF.

The CDR3 coding sequence is TGCGCCAGCAGCTTGGATGTGAACTCTGGAAACACCATATATTTT. Its protein is CASSLDVNSGNTIYF. The genes are TRBV5-1 and TRBJ1-3; no reliable D call. Trimming left V 0 bases short and J 0 bases short, with 7 bases between. Germline V lookup: CDR1 SGHRS, CDR2 YFSETQ. The CDR3 loop spans 15 amino acids.

This clonotype has only a few counts. The chain employs TRBV5-6 and TRBJ2-7, with 8 positions matching TRBD1. Germline V gene sequence: CDR1 SGHDT, CDR2 YYEEEE. There are 16 residues in the CDR3. The V gene end was trimmed by 2 bases and the J gene end by 6 bases; junction bases not matched to a gene: 13. The CDR3 reads CASSLPGQGAEGEQYF. In nucleotides, the CDR3 is TGTGCCAGCAGCTTACCAGGCCAGGGGGCAGAAGGCGAGCAGTACTTC. The entire variable domain, with the rest obtained from reference TRBV5-6 and TRBJ2-7, is as follows: DAGVTQSPTHLIKTRGQQVTLRCSPKSGHDTVSWYQQALGQGPQFIFQYYEEEERQRGNFPDRFSGHQFPNYSSELNVNALLLGDSALYLCASSLPGQGAEGEQYFGPGTRLTVT.

This clonotype has a count of ten or more. The chain combines TRBV7-9 with TRBJ1-2; D uncertain. V lost 9 bases to trimming and J lost 5 bases, with 13 bases between them. Looked up from germline, CDR1 is SEHNR and CDR2 is FQNEAQ (reference sequence). The length of the CDR3 is 12 residues. The CDR3 is CASDTNLYGYTF. In DNA, the CDR3 is TGTGCCAGTGACACTAATTTGTATGGCTACACCTTC. Full variable domain (rest looked up from reference TRBV7-9 and TRBJ1-2): DTGVSQNPRHKITKRGQNVTFRCDPISEHNRLYWYRQTLGQGPEFLTYFQNEAQLEKSRLLSDRFSAERPKGSFSTLEIQRTEQGDSAMYLCASDTNLYGYTFGSGTRLTVV.

This clonotype was seen many times. This sequence joins TRBV28 and TRBJ2-5, with D unresolved. This CDR3 spans 15 amino acids. The germline gives CDR1 MDHEN, CDR2 SYDVKM. V lost 6 bases and J 4 bases, leaving 18 bases between the germline ends. The CDR3 sequence is CASSRSGSRGETQYF. The CDR3 region has the DNA TGTGCCAGCAGCCGCTCCGGGTCCAGAGGAGAGACCCAGTACTTC.

This clonotype has only a few counts. The chain combines TRBV10-3 with TRBJ2-3; possibly TRBD1 or TRBD2 for D (6 bases each). There are 16 residues in the CDR3. Germline loops: CDR1 ENHRY, CDR2 SYGVKD. Trimming shortened V by 11 bases and J by 2 bases, and 23 bases separated the two germline ends. The CDR3 DNA reads as TGTGCCGTTAAGGGGGGCCGCGGGATATCCACAGATACGCAGTATTTT. Translation gives CAVKGGRGISTDTQYF.

Details on this clonotype: A read error is possible here, since a much larger clone lies one base away. J is TRBJ1-6 and V is TRBV7-9, with D possibly matching TRBD1 (5 bases). Germline values: CDR1 SEHNR, CDR2 FQNEAQ (reference sequence). The CDR3 sequence is 15 residues long. CDR3 sequence: CTSSHRDGLNSPLHF. The CDR3 DNA sequence: TGTACCAGCAGCCACCGGGACGGCCTTAATTCACCCCTCCACTTT.

This clonotype was seen many times. V usage is TRBV20-1 and J usage is TRBJ2-5; 11 nucleotides align to TRBD1. The CDR3 extends over 14 amino acids. CDR1 DFQATT and CDR2 SNEGSKA come from the germline V gene (reference sequence). With 3 bases clipped from V and 4 bases from J, the junction kept 4 bases outside the gene matches. CDR3 protein: CSASPGTGGETQYF. The CDR3 DNA is TGCAGTGCTAGCCCCGGGACAGGGGGAGAGACCCAGTACTTC.

The sample holds a few counts of this clonotype. A much larger clone differs by one base, so this may be a read error. This CDR3 is missing its conserved last phenylalanine or tryptophan, likely due to a read error. The V call is TRBV28, the J call TRBJ2-2, with TRBD2 matching over 10 bases. V lost 6 bases to trimming and J lost 9 bases; unmatched junction nucleotides: 10. This CDR3 is 15 amino acids long. CDR1 is MDHEN, CDR2 SYDVKM, per germline. CDR3 DNA: TGTGCCAGCAGCCCTCTTAGCGGGGGGCGACGGGAGCTGTTTCTT. Residues: CASSPLSGGRRELFL.

There are many counts of this clonotype. The chain has TRBV6-5 and TRBJ2-1; 8 bases are a match to TRBD2. The V gene's germline CDR1 is MNHEY and CDR2 SVGAGI. This CDR3 has 15 residues. Trimming at V came to 2 bases and at J to 3 bases, leaving 3 bases not matched to a gene. The CDR3 DNA reads as TGTGCCAGCAGTTACGGGCGGGGGGTCTACAATGAGCAGTTCTTC. Its protein product is CASSYGRGVYNEQFF.